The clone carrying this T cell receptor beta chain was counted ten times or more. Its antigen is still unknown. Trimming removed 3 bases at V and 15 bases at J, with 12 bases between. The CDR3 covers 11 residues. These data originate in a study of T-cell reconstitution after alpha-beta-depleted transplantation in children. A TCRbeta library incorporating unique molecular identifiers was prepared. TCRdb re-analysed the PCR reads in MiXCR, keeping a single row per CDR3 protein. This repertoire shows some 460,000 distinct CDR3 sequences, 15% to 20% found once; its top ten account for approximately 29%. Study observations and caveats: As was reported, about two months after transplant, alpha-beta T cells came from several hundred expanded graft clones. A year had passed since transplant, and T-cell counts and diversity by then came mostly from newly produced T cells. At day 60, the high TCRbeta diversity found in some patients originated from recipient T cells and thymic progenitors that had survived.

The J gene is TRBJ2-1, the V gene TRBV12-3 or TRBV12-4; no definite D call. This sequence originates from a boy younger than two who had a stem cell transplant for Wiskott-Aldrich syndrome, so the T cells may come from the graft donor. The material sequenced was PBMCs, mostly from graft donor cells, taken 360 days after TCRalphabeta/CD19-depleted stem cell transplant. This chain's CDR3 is CASSFHRARFF. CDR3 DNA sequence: TGTGCCAGCAGTTTCCATAGAGCTCGGTTCTTC.